The 2 T cell receptor beta chains given below trace back to one sample, sequenced in a study of cytomegalovirus exposure and HLA in healthy donors. The PCR had 60 Vbeta and 13 Jbeta primers. Profiling relied on immunoSEQ multiplex PCR, and the TCRdb table lists in-frame clones only, not all of them. The sample lists about 120,000 clones, 65% to 80% occurring once. The sequencing sample was made of PBMCs. The receptors stem from a man in his forties or fifties in good health and CMV-seropositive.

V gene TRBV2 combines with J gene TRBJ1-5; weak D call: TRBD1 (5 bases). CDR1 and CDR2 (germline): SNHLY, FYNNEI. The CDR3 spans 17 residues. Trimming left V 0 bases short and J 2 bases short, with 14 bases between. DNA of the CDR3: TGTGCCAGCAGTGAAGCTTACCTGGGGCTAGGCAATCAGCCCCAGCATTTT. Amino acid sequence: CASSEAYLGLGNQPQHF.

On this clone itself: Germline is not matched at one junction end, which may reflect a read error. The chain carries TRBV7-7 and TRBJ2-2, with a possible D match to TRBD2 (6 bases). CDR3 length equals 15 residues. Germline CDR1 and CDR2: SSHAT and FNYEAQ (reference sequence). CDR3 sequence reads: CASSPGTVNTGELFF. The CDR3 region has the DNA TGTGCTAGCAGCCCGGGGACTGTGAACACCGGGGAGCTGTTTTTT.